Below are 16 T cell receptor beta chains sequenced from a single sample in a study of blood T cell repertoires in COVID-19. Sequenced by immunoSEQ multiplex PCR; TCRdb stores in-frame clones only, minus some. The table has 75,000 to 90,000 clones, around nine tenths seen once. The sequenced material came from peripheral blood. The receptors here all came from a man older than 75 with active or convalescent COVID-19.

This chain connects TRBV3-1 (or the pseudogene TRBV3-2) to TRBJ1-1; a possible D gene is TRBD1 (5 bases). The germline gives CDR1 LGHDT, CDR2 YNNKEL (reference sequence). CDR3 length: 13 amino acids. V was cut by 4 bases and J by 4 bases, with 10 bases left in between. The CDR3 sequence is CASSPNQGTEAFF. CDR3 in DNA: TGTGCCAGCAGCCCCAATCAGGGCACTGAAGCTTTCTTT.

The chain couples TRBV15 to TRBJ1-3, with 11 nucleotides matching TRBD1. The CDR3 runs to 15 residues. In germline, CDR1 is LNHNV, CDR2 YYDKDF (reference sequence). Unmatched junction bases numbered 5, after V lost 2 bases and J lost 8 bases. The CDR3 DNA reads as TGTGCCACCAGCAGATCAGGACAGGGGGCAGACACCATATATTTT. It translates to CATSRSGQGADTIYF.

The chain recombines TRBV4-2 with TRBJ1-2; D is ambiguous. Germline V lookup: CDR1 LGHNA, CDR2 YNFKEQ. The CDR3 contains 15 residues. V lost 0 bases and J lost 8, with 16 bases in between. The CDR3 bases are TGTGCCAGCAGCCAAGACCAAAACCCGCGGCGGGGCTACACCTTC. Its translation: CASSQDQNPRRGYTF.

The J gene is TRBJ2-7, the V gene TRBV6-1; possibly TRBD1 for D (6 bases). The ends were cut back, 1 base at V and 4 bases at J, with 11 bases in the middle. Germline lookup yields CDR1 MNHNS and CDR2 SASEGT. CDR3 size: 14 residues. CDR3 nucleotide sequence: TGTGCCAGCAGTGAAGGACGCAGGGGTTACGAGCAGTACGTC. Translation: CASSEGRRGYEQYV.

The V and J genes are TRBV7-2 and TRBJ1-1, with a possible D match to TRBD1 (5 bases). V dropped 1 base and J dropped 0 bases, with 9 bases sitting between them. The CDR3 is made up of 15 amino acids. The germline V gene encodes CDR1 SGHTA and CDR2 FQGNSA. The CDR3 protein is CASSLDSTVNTEAFF. The CDR3 region has the DNA TGTGCCAGCAGCTTAGATTCGACAGTGAACACTGAAGCTTTCTTT.

The chain links TRBV6-5 to TRBJ1-2; 7 nucleotides align to TRBD1. Germline V gene sequence: CDR1 MNHEY, CDR2 SVGAGI. CDR3 length: 14 residues. With V trimmed by 5 bases and J by 4 bases, 7 bases remained unmatched. The CDR3 sequence is CASSPIQGTYGYTF. The CDR3 DNA reads TGTGCCAGCAGTCCGATACAGGGGACCTATGGCTACACCTTC.

The CDR3 reads CASSPRWDSNSNQPQHF. The CDR3 nucleotides read TGTGCCAGCAGTCCGCGCTGGGACAGCAATAGCAATCAGCCCCAGCATTTT. The chain links TRBV6-6 to TRBJ1-5, with 7 bases lining up with TRBD1. CDR1 MNHNY and CDR2 SVGAGI come from the germline V gene (reference sequence). The junction had 10 bases not matched to a gene; V was cut back by 5 bases and J by 0 bases. The CDR3 sequence is 17 residues long.

The rearrangement joins TRBV5-1 to TRBJ2-3, with 9 bases that match TRBD2. The CDR3 consists of 17 residues. Germline V lookup: CDR1 SGHRS, CDR2 YFSETQ. After removal of 0 bases from V and 4 bases from J, the junction contained 9 bases not matched to a gene. CDR3 sequence reads: CASSLVNSGSFPDTQYF. The DNA of the CDR3 is TGCGCCAGCAGCTTGGTAAATAGCGGGAGTTTTCCAGATACGCAGTATTTT.

The CDR3 bases are TGCAGCGTCACAATAACCCCGAGACAGGGGTATGGCTACACCTTC. Translated, it gives CSVTITPRQGYGYTF. This chain links TRBV29-1 with TRBJ1-2, with 8 bases fitting TRBD1. The CDR3 has 15 amino acids. The germline V gene has CDR1 SQVTM and CDR2 ANQGSEA. Trimming cost V 6 bases and J 5 bases; bases outside gene matches: 14. Full variable domain (missing parts from reference TRBV29-1 and TRBJ1-2): SAVISQKPSRDICQRGTSLTIQCQVDSQVTMMFWYRQQPGQSLTLIATANQGSEATYESGFVIDKFPISRPNLTFSTLTVSNMSPEDSSIYLCSVTITPRQGYGYTFGSGTRLTVV.

V usage is TRBV5-4 and J usage is TRBJ2-3; no definite D call. V gave up 4 bases and J gave up 4 bases, with 19 bases separating them. The CDR3 is 16 residues long. The germline gives CDR1 SGHNT, CDR2 YYREEE (reference sequence). CDR3 residues: CASSPDTLVLADTQYF. The CDR3 nucleotides read TGTGCCAGCAGCCCAGATACTCTAGTATTGGCAGATACGCAGTATTTT.

This CDR3 reads CASRSGGPRIGYGYTF. Written as DNA, the CDR3 is TGTGCCAGCAGATCCGGGGGGCCTCGAATAGGATATGGCTACACCTTC. The rearrangement uses TRBV28 and TRBJ1-2; possible D gene TRBD1, 6 bases. CDR1 and CDR2 (germline): MDHEN, SYDVKM. This CDR3 comprises 16 residues. Between the trimmed V and J ends, which lost 6 bases and 5 bases, there was a span of 22 bases.

The genes are TRBV11-2 and TRBJ1-2; D is perhaps TRBD1 (6 bases). Trimming cost V 5 bases and J 8 bases, with 12 bases left between them. The CDR3 sequence is 12 residues long. Germline assignment: CDR1 SGHAT and CDR2 FQNNGV. The CDR3 loop reads CASSLQGIGYTF. The CDR3 coding sequence is TGTGCCAGCAGCCTTCAGGGGATCGGCTACACCTTC.

The chain carries TRBV5-4 and TRBJ1-1; tentative D call: TRBD1 (5 bases). The CDR3 loop spans 14 amino acids. Trimming left V 4 bases short and J 1 base short, with 11 bases between. Germline V gene sequence: CDR1 SGHNT, CDR2 YYREEE (reference sequence). The CDR3 spells CASSPGGRNTEAFF. DNA of the CDR3: TGTGCCAGCAGCCCCGGGGGGAGGAACACTGAAGCTTTCTTT.

The chain employs TRBV3-1 (or the pseudogene TRBV3-2) and TRBJ1-6; a weak D match, TRBD1 (5 bases). Germline CDR1 and CDR2: LGHDT and YNNKEL (reference sequence). V was clipped by 0 bases and J by 6 bases, with 15 bases between them. The CDR3 totals 17 residues. CDR3 sequence: CASSQDGDFVVNSPLHF. The CDR3, as DNA: TGTGCCAGCAGCCAAGACGGGGACTTCGTAGTTAATTCACCCCTCCACTTT.

The chain recombines TRBV14 with TRBJ1-2; D not certain. V was shortened by 0 bases and J by 8 bases, with 13 bases between the two germline ends. The CDR3 runs to 14 residues. Germline CDR1 is SGHDN and CDR2 is FVKESK. Here the CDR3 reads CASSQDIPGSGYTF. The CDR3, as DNA: TGTGCCAGCAGCCAAGATATCCCCGGGAGCGGCTACACCTTC.

The chain recombines TRBV4-2 with TRBJ1-1; D might be TRBD1 (5 bases). The germline V gene has CDR1 LGHNA and CDR2 YNFKEQ. The CDR3 sequence is 12 residues long. Trimming stripped 4 bases from V and 6 bases from J, with 9 bases between. CDR3 sequence (DNA): TGTGCCAGCAGCCTAACGACAGCTGAAGCTTTCTTT. It encodes CASSLTTAEAFF.